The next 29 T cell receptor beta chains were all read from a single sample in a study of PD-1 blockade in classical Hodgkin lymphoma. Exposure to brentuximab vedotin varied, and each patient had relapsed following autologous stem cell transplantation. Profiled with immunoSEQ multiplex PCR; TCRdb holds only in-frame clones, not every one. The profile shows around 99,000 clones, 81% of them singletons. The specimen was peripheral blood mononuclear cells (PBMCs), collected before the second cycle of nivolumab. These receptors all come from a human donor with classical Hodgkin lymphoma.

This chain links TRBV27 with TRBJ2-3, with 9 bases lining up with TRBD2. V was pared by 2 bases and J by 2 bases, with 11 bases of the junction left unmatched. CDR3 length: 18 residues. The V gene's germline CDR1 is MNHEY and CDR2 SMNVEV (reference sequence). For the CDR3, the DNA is TGTGCCAGCAGTTTAAGGGGGACTAGCAGCCGAATCACAGATACGCAGTATTTT. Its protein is CASSLRGTSSRITDTQYF.

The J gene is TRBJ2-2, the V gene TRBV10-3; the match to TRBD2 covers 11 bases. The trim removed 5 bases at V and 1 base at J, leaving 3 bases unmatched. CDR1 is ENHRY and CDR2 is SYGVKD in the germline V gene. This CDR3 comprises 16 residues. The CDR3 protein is CAISPTSGGNTGELFF. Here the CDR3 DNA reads TGTGCCATCAGTCCCACTAGCGGGGGGAACACCGGGGAGCTGTTTTTT.

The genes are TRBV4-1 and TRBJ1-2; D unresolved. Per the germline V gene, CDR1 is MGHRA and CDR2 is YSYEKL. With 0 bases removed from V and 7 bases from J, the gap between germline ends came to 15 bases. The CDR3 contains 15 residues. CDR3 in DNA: TGCGCCAGCAGCCAAGAAGGCTTACCTAACGGTGGCTACACCTTC. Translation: CASSQEGLPNGGYTF.

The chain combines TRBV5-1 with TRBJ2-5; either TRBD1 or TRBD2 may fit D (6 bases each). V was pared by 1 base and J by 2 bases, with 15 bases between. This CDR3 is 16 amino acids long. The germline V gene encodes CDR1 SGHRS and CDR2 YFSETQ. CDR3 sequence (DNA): TGCGCCAGCAGCTTGAGGGGGGCAGCAGAACAAGAGACCCAGTACTTC. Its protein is CASSLRGAAEQETQYF. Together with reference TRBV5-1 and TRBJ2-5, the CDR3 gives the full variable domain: KAGVTQTPRYLIKTRGQQVTLSCSPISGHRSVSWYQQTPGQGLQFLFEYFSETQRNKGNFPGRFSGRQFSNSRSEMNVSTLELGDSALYLCASSLRGAAEQETQYFGPGTRLLVL.

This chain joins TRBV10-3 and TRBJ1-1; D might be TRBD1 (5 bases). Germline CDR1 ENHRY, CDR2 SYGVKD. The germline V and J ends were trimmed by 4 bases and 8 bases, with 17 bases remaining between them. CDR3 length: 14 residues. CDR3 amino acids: CAISGAVREAEAFF. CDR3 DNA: TGTGCCATCAGTGGGGCGGTCAGGGAGGCAGAAGCTTTCTTT.

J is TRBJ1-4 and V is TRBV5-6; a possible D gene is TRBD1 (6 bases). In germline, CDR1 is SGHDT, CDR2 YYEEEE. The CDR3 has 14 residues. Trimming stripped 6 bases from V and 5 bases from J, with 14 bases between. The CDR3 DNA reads TGTGCCAGCACCTTCGGACAGACAAATGAAAAACTGTTTTTT. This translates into CASTFGQTNEKLFF.

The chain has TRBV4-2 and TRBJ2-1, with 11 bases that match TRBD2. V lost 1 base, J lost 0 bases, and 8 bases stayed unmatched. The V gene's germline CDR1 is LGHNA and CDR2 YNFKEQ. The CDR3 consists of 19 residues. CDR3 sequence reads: CASSQGTSGSTSSYNEQFF. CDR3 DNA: TGTGCCAGCAGCCAAGGAACTAGCGGGAGTACGAGCTCCTACAATGAGCAGTTCTTC.

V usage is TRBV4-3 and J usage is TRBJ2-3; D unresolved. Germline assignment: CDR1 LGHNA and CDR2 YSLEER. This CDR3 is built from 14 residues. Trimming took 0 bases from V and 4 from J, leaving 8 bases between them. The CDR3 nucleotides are TGCGCCAGCAGCCAAGAGGTTAGGGCAGATACGCAGTATTTT. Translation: CASSQEVRADTQYF.

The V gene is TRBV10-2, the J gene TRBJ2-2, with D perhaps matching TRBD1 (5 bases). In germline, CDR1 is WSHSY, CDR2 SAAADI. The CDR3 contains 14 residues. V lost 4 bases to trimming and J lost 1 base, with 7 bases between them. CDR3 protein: CASSGQGNTGELFF. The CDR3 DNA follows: TGCGCCAGCAGTGGCCAGGGGAACACCGGGGAGCTGTTTTTT.

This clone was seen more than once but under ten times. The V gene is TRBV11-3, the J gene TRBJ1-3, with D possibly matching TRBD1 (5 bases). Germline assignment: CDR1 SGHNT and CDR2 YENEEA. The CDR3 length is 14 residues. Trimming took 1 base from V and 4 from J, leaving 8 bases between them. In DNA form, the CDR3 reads TGTGCCAGCAGCTTAGCAGGGCCCGGAAACACCATATATTTT. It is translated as CASSLAGPGNTIYF. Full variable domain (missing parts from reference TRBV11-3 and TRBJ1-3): EAGVVQSPRYKIIEKKQPVAFWCNPISGHNTLYWYLQNLGQGPELLIRYENEEAVDDSQLPKDRFSAERLKGVDSTLKIQPAELGDSAVYLCASSLAGPGNTIYFGEGSWLTVV.

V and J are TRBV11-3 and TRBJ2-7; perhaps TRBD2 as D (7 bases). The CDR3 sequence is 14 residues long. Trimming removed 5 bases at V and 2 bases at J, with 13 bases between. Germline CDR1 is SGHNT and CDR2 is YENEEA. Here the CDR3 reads CASSTSGGTYEQYF. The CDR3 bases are TGTGCCAGCAGCACCTCGGGGGGCACCTACGAGCAGTACTTC.

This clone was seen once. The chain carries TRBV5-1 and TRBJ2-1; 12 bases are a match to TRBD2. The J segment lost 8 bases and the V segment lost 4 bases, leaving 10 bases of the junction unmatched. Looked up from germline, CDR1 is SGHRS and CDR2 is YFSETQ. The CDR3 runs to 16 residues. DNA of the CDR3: TGCGCCAGCAGCCCGGCGCGGACTAGCGGGGTGGATGAGCAGTTCTTC. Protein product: CASSPARTSGVDEQFF.

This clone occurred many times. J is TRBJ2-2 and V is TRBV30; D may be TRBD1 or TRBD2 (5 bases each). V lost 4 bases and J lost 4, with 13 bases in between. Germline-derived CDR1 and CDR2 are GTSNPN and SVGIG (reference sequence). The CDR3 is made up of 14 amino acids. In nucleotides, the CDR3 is TGTGCCTGGAAGAGGGGCCAGAGCACCGGGGAGCTGTTTTTT. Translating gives CAWKRGQSTGELFF.

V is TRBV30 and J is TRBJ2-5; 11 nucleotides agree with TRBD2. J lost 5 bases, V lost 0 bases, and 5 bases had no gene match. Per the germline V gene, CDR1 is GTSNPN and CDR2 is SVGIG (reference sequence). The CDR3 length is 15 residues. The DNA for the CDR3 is TGTGCCTGGAGTGTGATAGCGGGAGGGCCGGAGACCCAGTACTTC. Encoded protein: CAWSVIAGGPETQYF.

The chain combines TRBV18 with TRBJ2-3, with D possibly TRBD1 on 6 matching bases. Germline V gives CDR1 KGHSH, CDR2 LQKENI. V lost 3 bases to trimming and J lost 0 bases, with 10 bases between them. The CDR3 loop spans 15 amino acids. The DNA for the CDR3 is TGTGCCAGCTCACCTGGACAGATTAGCACAGATACGCAGTATTTT. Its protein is CASSPGQISTDTQYF. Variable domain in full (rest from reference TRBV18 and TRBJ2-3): NAGVMQNPRHLVRRRGQEARLRCSPMKGHSHVYWYRQLPEEGLKFMVYLQKENIIDESGMPKERFSAEFPKEGPSILRIQQVVRGDSAAYFCASSPGQISTDTQYFGPGTRLTVL.

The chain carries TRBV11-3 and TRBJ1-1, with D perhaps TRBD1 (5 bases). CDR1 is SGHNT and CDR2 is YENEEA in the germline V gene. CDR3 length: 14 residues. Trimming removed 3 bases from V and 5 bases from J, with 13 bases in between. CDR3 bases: TGTGCCAGCAGCTTCCAGTCGGGGGGAACTGAAGCTTTCTTT. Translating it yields CASSFQSGGTEAFF.

In DNA form, the CDR3 reads TGTGCCAGCACGGGGACTAGCGGCTCCTACGAGCAGTACTTC. Amino acids: CASTGTSGSYEQYF. The chain has TRBV11-2 and TRBJ2-7; 11 nucleotides match TRBD2. Germline trimming cut 7 bases from V and 0 bases from J; bases unmatched to any gene: 2. The germline V gene encodes CDR1 SGHAT and CDR2 FQNNGV. CDR3 length: 14 amino acids.

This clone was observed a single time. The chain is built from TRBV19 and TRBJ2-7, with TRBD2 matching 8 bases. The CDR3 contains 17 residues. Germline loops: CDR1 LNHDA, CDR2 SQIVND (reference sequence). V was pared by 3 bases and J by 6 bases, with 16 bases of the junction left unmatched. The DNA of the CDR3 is TGTGCCAGTAGTATTGTAAGCGGGAGCTCCTTTATCACCGAGCAGTACTTC. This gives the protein CASSIVSGSSFITEQYF. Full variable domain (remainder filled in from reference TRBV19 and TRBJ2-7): DGGITQSPKYLFRKEGQNVTLSCEQNLNHDAMYWYRQDPGQGLRLIYYSQIVNDFQKGDIAEGYSVSREKKESFPLTVTSAQKNPTAFYLCASSIVSGSSFITEQYFGPGTRLTVT.

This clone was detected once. The CDR3, as DNA: TGTGCCAGCAGATTGAACACTGAAGCTTTCTTT. This gives the protein CASRLNTEAFF. This chain links TRBV7-9 with TRBJ1-1, with D unresolved. The ends were cut back, 6 bases at V and 0 bases at J, with 2 bases in the middle. Germline CDR1 SEHNR, CDR2 FQNEAQ (reference sequence). There are 11 residues in the CDR3. The whole variable domain, remainder taken from reference TRBV7-9 and TRBJ1-1, is DTGVSQNPRHKITKRGQNVTFRCDPISEHNRLYWYRQTLGQGPEFLTYFQNEAQLEKSRLLSDRFSAERPKGSFSTLEIQRTEQGDSAMYLCASRLNTEAFFGQGTRLTVV.

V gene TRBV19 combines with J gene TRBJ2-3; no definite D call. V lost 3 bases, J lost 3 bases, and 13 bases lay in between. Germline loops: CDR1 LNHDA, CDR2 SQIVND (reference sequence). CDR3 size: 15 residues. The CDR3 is CASSMVAVFTDTQYF. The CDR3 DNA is TGTGCCAGTAGTATGGTTGCGGTTTTTACAGATACGCAGTATTTT.

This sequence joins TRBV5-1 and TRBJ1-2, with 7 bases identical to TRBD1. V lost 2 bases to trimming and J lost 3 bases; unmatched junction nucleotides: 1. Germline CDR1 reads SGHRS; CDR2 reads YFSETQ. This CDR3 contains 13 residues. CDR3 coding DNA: TGCGCCAGCAGCTTTGACAGGGACTATGGCTACACCTTC. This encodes CASSFDRDYGYTF.

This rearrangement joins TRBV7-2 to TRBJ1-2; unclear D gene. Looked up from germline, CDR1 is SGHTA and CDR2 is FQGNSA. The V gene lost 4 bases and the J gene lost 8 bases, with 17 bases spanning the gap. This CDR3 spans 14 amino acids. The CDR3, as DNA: TGTGCCAGCAGCTCCTCGGGGTCAGGAGGCGGCTACACCTTC. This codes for CASSSSGSGGGYTF.

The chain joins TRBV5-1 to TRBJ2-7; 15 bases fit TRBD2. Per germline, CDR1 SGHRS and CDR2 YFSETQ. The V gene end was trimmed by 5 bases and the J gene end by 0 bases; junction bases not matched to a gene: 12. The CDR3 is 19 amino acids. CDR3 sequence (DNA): TGCGCCAGCAGTCTACAAAGAGGGACTAGCGGGAGGAGCTCCTACGAGCAGTACTTC. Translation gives CASSLQRGTSGRSSYEQYF.

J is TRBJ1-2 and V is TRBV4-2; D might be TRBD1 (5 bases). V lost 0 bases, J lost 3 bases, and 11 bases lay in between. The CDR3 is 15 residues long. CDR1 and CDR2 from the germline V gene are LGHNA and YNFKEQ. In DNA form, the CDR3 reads TGTGCCAGCAGCCAAGATGAGGAGGGGCACTATGGCTACACCTTC. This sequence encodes CASSQDEEGHYGYTF.

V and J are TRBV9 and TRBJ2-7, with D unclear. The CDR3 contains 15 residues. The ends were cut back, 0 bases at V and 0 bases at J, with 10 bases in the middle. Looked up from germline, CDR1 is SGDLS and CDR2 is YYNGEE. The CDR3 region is CASSVEASPSYEQYF. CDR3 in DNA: TGTGCCAGCAGCGTAGAGGCTAGTCCCTCCTACGAGCAGTACTTC.

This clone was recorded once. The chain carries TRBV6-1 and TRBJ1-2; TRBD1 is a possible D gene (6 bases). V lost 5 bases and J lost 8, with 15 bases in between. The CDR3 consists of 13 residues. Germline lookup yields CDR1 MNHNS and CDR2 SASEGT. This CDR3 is CASSSGQNRGYTF. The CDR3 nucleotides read TGTGCCAGCAGTTCGGGACAAAATCGCGGCTACACCTTC.

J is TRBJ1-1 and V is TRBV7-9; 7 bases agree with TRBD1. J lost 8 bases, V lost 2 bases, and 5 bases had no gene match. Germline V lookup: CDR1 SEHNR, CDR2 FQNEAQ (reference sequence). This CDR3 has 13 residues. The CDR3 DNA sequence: TGTGCCAGCAGCTTACAAGACAGGGCCGAAGCTTTCTTT. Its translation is CASSLQDRAEAFF.

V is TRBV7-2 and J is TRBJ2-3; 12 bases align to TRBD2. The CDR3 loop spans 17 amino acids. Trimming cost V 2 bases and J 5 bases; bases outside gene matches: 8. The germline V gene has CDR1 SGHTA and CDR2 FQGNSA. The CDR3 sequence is CASSLYPPTSGRDTQYF. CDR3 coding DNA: TGTGCCAGCAGCTTATATCCCCCGACTAGCGGGAGAGATACGCAGTATTTT.

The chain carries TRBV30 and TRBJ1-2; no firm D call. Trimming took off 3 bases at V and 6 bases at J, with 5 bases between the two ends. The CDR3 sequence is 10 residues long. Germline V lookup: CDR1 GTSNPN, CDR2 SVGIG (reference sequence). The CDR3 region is CAWSRDGYTF. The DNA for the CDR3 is TGTGCCTGGAGCCGGGATGGCTACACCTTC. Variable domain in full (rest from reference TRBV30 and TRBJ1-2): SQTIHQWPATLVQPVGSPLSLECTVEGTSNPNLYWYRQAAGRGLQLLFYSVGIGQISSEVPQNLSASRPQDRQFILSSKKLLLSDSGFYLCAWSRDGYTFGSGTRLTVV.